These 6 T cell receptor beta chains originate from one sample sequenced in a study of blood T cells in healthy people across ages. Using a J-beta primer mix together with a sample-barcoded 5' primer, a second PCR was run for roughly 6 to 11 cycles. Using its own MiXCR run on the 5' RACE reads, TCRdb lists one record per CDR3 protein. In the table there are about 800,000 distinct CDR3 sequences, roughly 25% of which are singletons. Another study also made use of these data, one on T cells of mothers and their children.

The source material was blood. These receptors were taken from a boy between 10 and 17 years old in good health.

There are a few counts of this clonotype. DNA of the CDR3: TGTGCCAGCAGCTTAGAAGCCGGGACGGACTATGGCTACACCTTC. Translating gives CASSLEAGTDYGYTF. The rearrangement uses TRBV7-2 and TRBJ1-2, with a weak D call TRBD1 (5 bases). From germline, CDR1 is SGHTA and CDR2 FQGNSA. CDR3 length: 15 residues. Between the trimmed V and J ends, which lost 1 base and 3 bases, there was a span of 12 bases.

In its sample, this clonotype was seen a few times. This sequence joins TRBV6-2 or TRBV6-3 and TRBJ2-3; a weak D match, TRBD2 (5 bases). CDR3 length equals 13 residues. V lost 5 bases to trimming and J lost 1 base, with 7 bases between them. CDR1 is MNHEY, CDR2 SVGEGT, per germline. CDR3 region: CASSNSGTDTQYF. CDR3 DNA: TGTGCCAGCAGTAATAGCGGCACAGATACGCAGTATTTT.

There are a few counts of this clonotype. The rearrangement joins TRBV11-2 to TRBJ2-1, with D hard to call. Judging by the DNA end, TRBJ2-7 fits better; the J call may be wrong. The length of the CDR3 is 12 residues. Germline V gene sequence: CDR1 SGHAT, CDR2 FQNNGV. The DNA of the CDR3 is TGTGCCAGCAGCTTAGGGGCTTCAGAGCAGTACTTC. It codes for CASSLGASEQYF.

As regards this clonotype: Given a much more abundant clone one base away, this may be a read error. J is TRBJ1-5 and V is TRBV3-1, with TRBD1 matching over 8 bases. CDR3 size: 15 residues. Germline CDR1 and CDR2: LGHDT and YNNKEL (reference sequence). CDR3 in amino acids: CASSQRQGTNQPRHF. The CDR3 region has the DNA TGTGCCAGCAGCCAACGACAGGGGACGAATCAGCCCCGGCATTTT.

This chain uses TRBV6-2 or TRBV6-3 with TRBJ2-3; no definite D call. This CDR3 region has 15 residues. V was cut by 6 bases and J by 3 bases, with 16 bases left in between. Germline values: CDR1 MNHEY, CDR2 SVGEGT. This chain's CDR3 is CASSDHLGLTDTQYF. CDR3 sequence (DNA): TGTGCCAGCAGCGATCATTTGGGGTTAACAGATACGCAGTATTTT.

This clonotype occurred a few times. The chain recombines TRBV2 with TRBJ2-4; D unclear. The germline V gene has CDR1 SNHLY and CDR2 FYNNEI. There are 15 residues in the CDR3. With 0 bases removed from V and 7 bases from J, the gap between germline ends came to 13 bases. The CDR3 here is CASSEAEALGNIQYF. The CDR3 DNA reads TGTGCCAGCAGTGAAGCGGAAGCTCTGGGGAACATTCAGTACTTC. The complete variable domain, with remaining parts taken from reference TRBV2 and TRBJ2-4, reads EPEVTQTPSHQVTQMGQEVILRCVPISNHLYFYWYRQILGQKVEFLVSFYNNEISEKSEIFDDQFSVERPDGSNFTLKIRSTKLEDSAMYFCASSEAEALGNIQYFGAGTRLSVL.